This entry concerns a single T cell receptor beta chain. Its specificity is unknown. MiXCR was run by TCRdb on the reads, yielding one entry per CDR3 protein. The table records around 630,000 distinct CDR3 sequences, more than 20% of them present only once. Trimming at V came to 0 bases and at J to 2 bases, leaving 7 bases not matched to a gene. Germline V CDR1 and CDR2: DFQATT, SNEGSKA (reference sequence). CDR3 length equals 16 residues. The sample belongs to a study of T cell repertoires in cytomegalovirus infection. Broader study findings: CMV-specific TCR beta clonotypes restricted by HLA-C were the ones dominating the ex vivo response.

This clonotype was obtained from a human donor in good health (CMV status not recorded). Some clones in this sample may be carry-over from other donors' samples. This rearrangement joins TRBV20-1 to TRBJ2-3; TRBD2 aligns across 8 bases. The sample consisted of CD8+ T cells from PBMCs. The DNA for the CDR3 is TGCAGTGCTAGAGATTGGGCGGGGGGACTCACAGATACGCAGTATTTT. Translated: CSARDWAGGLTDTQYF.